These T cell receptor beta chains were read from a single sample in a study of shared clonotypes between healthy human individuals. The table came from immunoSEQ multiplex PCR; TCRdb's copy has only in-frame clones and leaves some out. The data hold 2.3 million or so clones, with approximately 93% observed a single time. Sample: naive CD4+ T cells from PBMCs. The receptor source for this set is a man younger than 30 in good health. Some clones in this sample may be carry-over from other donors' samples. Both conserved end residues are part of each CDR3. Fields, in order: D gene, J gene, clone size, V gene, CDR3 DNA, CDR3 protein. The D gene is left open where the match is weak. Some rows mark clone size as missing; the rest say once, few, many or name a class of expanded clone.

>TRBD2|TRBJ2-5|-|TRBV7-9
TGTGCCAGCAGCTTAACTCGTTATCTAGCGGGAGCAGCTGGAGAGACCCAGTACTTC
CASSLTRYLAGAAGETQYF
>-|TRBJ2-1|-|TRBV9
TGTGCCAGCAGCGTAGGAGGGAGTGGCTACAATGAGCAGTTCTTC
CASSVGGSGYNEQFF
>TRBD1|TRBJ2-2|once|TRBV6-5
TGTGCCAGCAGCTACCCACAGGGGGTCAACACCGGGGAGCTGTTTTTT
CASSYPQGVNTGELFF
>TRBD1|TRBJ2-5|-|TRBV10-2
TGCGCCAGCCTAATGGACAGGGGCAACCAGGGGGAGACCCAGTACTTC
CASLMDRGNQGETQYF
>TRBD2|TRBJ2-5|-|TRBV28
TGTGCCAGCAGTTACGAAGCGGGAGGGCCTTTGGAGACCCAGTACTTC
CASSYEAGGPLETQYF
>-|TRBJ2-3|-|TRBV10-3
TGTGCCAGCGGGATAACAAGCACAGATACGCAGTATTTT
CASGITSTDTQYF
>TRBD1|TRBJ2-7|-|TRBV30
TGTGCCTGGAGCCTCAAGGGGACAGGGGCGAGGGAGCAGTACTTC
CAWSLKGTGAREQYF
>TRBD1|TRBJ2-7|-|TRBV9
TGTGCCAGCAGCGTCCCGGGACAGGGCAACGAGCAGTACTTC
CASSVPGQGNEQYF
>TRBD1|TRBJ1-1|-|TRBV12-5
TGTACGAACCAACCCGGCGGAGGGGGCGGAACTGAAGCTTTCTTT
CTNQPGGGGGTEAFF
>-|TRBJ1-5|-|TRBV6-1
TGTGCCAGCAGCAGACAGGGCAATCAGCCCCAGCATTTT
CASSRQGNQPQHF